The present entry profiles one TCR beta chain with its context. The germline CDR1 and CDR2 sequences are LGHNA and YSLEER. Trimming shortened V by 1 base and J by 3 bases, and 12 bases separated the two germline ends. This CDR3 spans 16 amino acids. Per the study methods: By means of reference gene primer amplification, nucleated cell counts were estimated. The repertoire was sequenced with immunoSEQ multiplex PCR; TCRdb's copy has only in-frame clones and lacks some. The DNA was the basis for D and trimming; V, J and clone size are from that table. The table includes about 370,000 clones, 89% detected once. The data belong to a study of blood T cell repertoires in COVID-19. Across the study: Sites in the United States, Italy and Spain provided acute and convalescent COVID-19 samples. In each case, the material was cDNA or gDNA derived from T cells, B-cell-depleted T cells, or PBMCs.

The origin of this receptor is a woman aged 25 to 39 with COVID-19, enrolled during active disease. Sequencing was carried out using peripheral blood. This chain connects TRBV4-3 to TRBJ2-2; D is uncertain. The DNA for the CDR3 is TGCGCCAGCAGCCAAGCGTTCCGGTCTTACACCGGGGAGCTGTTTTTT. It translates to CASSQAFRSYTGELFF.